These 9 T cell receptor beta chains share one sample of origin, sequenced in a study of control samples from healthy donors and cancer patients. Produced via immunoSEQ multiplex PCR; TCRdb's table is partial and in-frame only. The sample lists about 120,000 clones; roughly 87% were seen once. Source material: blood. These receptors all stem from a man younger than 35 in good health.

This chain links TRBV28 with TRBJ1-2; D is undetermined. Germline CDR1 MDHEN, CDR2 SYDVKM. Deletions cut 5 bases from V and 3 bases from J, with 13 bases between. This CDR3 region has 14 residues. The CDR3 is CASSPFGLDYGYTF. The CDR3 DNA reads TGTGCCAGCAGTCCGTTTGGGCTAGACTATGGCTACACCTTC.

The chain recombines TRBV2 with TRBJ1-4; TRBD1 matches 11 bases. The germline CDR1 and CDR2 sequences are SNHLY and FYNNEI. V shed 4 bases, J shed 4 bases, and the junction held 14 bases outside the gene matches. CDR3 size: 19 residues. The CDR3 protein is CASSGEDRGLGKGNEKLFF. In nucleotides, the CDR3 is TGTGCCAGCAGTGGAGAGGACAGGGGGCTCGGAAAGGGTAATGAAAAACTGTTTTTT.

This clone was observed once. This chain links TRBV6-6 with TRBJ2-1; D not resolved. With 1 base removed from V and 5 bases from J, the gap between germline ends came to 3 bases. CDR1 and CDR2 from the germline V gene are MNHNY and SVGAGI (reference sequence). The CDR3 contains 12 residues. The CDR3 here is CASSYWDNEQFF. The CDR3 DNA is TGTGCCAGCAGTTACTGGGACAATGAGCAGTTCTTC.

This CDR3 is CASTPGLAFGELFF. The DNA of the CDR3 is TGTGCCAGCACTCCGGGACTAGCGTTCGGGGAGCTGTTTTTT. The genes are TRBV27 and TRBJ2-2; 10 bases fit TRBD2. The CDR3 is made up of 14 amino acids. Germline assignment: CDR1 MNHEY and CDR2 SMNVEV (reference sequence). V was pared by 7 bases and J by 7 bases, with 6 bases of the junction left unmatched.

The chain's CDR3 is CASSYGVGTEAFF. As DNA, the CDR3 is TGTGCCAGCAGTTACGGGGTGGGGACTGAAGCTTTCTTT. V and J are TRBV6-6 and TRBJ1-1, with D unclear. Germline V gene sequence: CDR1 MNHNY, CDR2 SVGAGI (reference sequence). This CDR3 contains 13 residues. V was trimmed by 2 bases and J by 5 bases, leaving 9 bases between them.

The chain uses TRBV6-5 and TRBJ2-7; no clear D. Trimming removed 6 bases at V and 0 bases at J, with 9 bases between. The CDR3 is 13 residues long. Germline CDR1 reads MNHEY; CDR2 reads SVGAGI. In DNA form, the CDR3 reads TGTGCCAGCAGAGGATCCTACTCCTACGAGCAGTACTTC. It encodes CASRGSYSYEQYF.

V and J are TRBV11-2 and TRBJ2-1; 13 positions match TRBD2. Unmatched junction bases numbered 5, after V lost 1 base and J lost 2 bases. Looked up from germline, CDR1 is SGHAT and CDR2 is FQNNGV. This CDR3 is built from 18 residues. The CDR3 coding sequence is TGTGCCAGCAGCTTAGGTCGCGGGACTAGCGGGACCTACAATGAGCAGTTCTTC. This gives the protein CASSLGRGTSGTYNEQFF.

The V call is TRBV18, the J call TRBJ1-1; D is unclear. V lost 3 bases and J 4 bases, leaving 15 bases between the germline ends. There are 15 residues in the CDR3. From germline, CDR1 is KGHSH and CDR2 LQKENI. As DNA, the CDR3 is TGTGCCAGCTCACCGTCCAGATATAGTGTCACTGAAGCTTTCTTT. Its protein is CASSPSRYSVTEAFF. Looking up the rest from reference TRBV18 and TRBJ1-1 gives the full variable domain: NAGVMQNPRHLVRRRGQEARLRCSPMKGHSHVYWYRQLPEEGLKFMVYLQKENIIDESGMPKERFSAEFPKEGPSILRIQQVVRGDSAAYFCASSPSRYSVTEAFFGQGTRLTVV.

The genes are TRBV6-5 and TRBJ1-2, with TRBD1 matching 8 bases. Germline V lookup: CDR1 MNHEY, CDR2 SVGAGI. This CDR3 is built from 14 residues. The V and J ends lost 5 bases and 3 bases, in that order; junction bases with no gene match: 5. CDR3 in DNA: TGTGCCAGCAGTACGCAGGGGGCTGACTATGGCTACACCTTC. Translated, it gives CASSTQGADYGYTF.